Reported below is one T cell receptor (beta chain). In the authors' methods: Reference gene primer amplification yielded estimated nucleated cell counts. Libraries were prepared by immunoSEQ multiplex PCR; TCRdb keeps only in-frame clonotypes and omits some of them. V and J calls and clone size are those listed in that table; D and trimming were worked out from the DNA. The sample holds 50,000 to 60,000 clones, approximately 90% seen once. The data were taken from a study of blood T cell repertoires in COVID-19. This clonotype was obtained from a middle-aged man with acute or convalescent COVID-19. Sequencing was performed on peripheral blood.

This chain's CDR3 is CASGNWDRPYGYTF. CDR3 nucleotide sequence: TGTGCCAGCGGGAATTGGGACAGGCCTTATGGCTACACCTTC. This chain links TRBV5-8 with TRBJ1-2; 8 positions agree with TRBD1. The ends lost 7 bases at V and 5 bases at J; junction bases unmatched: 10. Germline CDR1 and CDR2: SGHTS and YDEGEE. The CDR3 has 14 residues.